The next 20 T cell receptor beta chains were all read from a single sample in a study of T cell responses to AZD1222 COVID-19 vaccine. The assay was immunoSEQ multiplex PCR, and TCRdb's table has in-frame clones only and misses some. The table lists 98,000 or so clones, approximately 90% of them singletons. The sample in question was peripheral blood, obtained on day 0 of AZD1222 vaccination. The receptor set was obtained from an adult in good health.

This clone has a handful of counts. The rearrangement uses TRBV5-6 and TRBJ2-6, with a weak D call TRBD1 (6 bases). This CDR3 contains 15 residues. Germline values: CDR1 SGHDT, CDR2 YYEEEE. Trimming pared 3 bases from V and 0 bases from J, leaving 7 bases between. The CDR3 protein is CASSWGHSGANVLTF. The CDR3 DNA sequence: TGTGCCAGCAGCTGGGGACACTCTGGGGCCAACGTCCTGACTTTC.

The V call is TRBV5-1, the J call TRBJ1-2; D possibly corresponds to TRBD1 (5 bases). This CDR3 has 15 amino acids. V lost 1 base and J 1 base, leaving 11 bases between the germline ends. Germline V gene sequence: CDR1 SGHRS, CDR2 YFSETQ. CDR3 amino acids: CASSLSARGNYGYTF. CDR3 nucleotides: TGCGCCAGCAGCTTGTCCGCAAGGGGTAACTATGGCTACACCTTC.

The chain joins TRBV6-5 to TRBJ2-7; D perhaps matches TRBD2 (5 bases). This CDR3 has 13 residues. Trimming cost V 7 bases and J 3 bases, with 13 bases left between them. CDR1 and CDR2 (germline): MNHEY, SVGAGI. CDR3 DNA: TGTGCCAGCAAAAGCGGAGACATCTACGAGCAGTACTTC. Its translation: CASKSGDIYEQYF.

The J gene is TRBJ1-1, the V gene TRBV6-5; no reliable D call. V was shortened by 7 bases and J by 4 bases, with 7 bases between the two germline ends. The CDR3 runs 11 residues. Per germline, CDR1 MNHEY and CDR2 SVGAGI. CDR3 sequence: CASNVGTEAFF. In DNA form, the CDR3 reads TGTGCCAGCAACGTGGGCACTGAAGCTTTCTTT.

The gene calls are TRBV2 and TRBJ1-5; D possibly corresponds to TRBD1 (6 bases). This CDR3 has 13 residues. V was shortened by 6 bases and J by 1 base, with 7 bases between the two germline ends. Germline CDR1 is SNHLY and CDR2 is FYNNEI. The CDR3 sequence: CASSQGSNQPQHF. The CDR3 DNA follows: TGTGCCAGCAGCCAGGGGAGCAATCAGCCCCAGCATTTT. Supplemented by reference TRBV2 and TRBJ1-5, the full variable domain reads EPEVTQTPSHQVTQMGQEVILRCVPISNHLYFYWYRQILGQKVEFLVSFYNNEISEKSEIFDDQFSVERPDGSNFTLKIRSTKLEDSAMYFCASSQGSNQPQHFGDGTRLSIL.

The chain carries TRBV5-1 and TRBJ1-1, with 8 nucleotides matching TRBD1. The CDR3 is 14 residues long. V shed 3 bases, J shed 1 base, and the junction held 2 bases outside the gene matches. The germline gives CDR1 SGHRS, CDR2 YFSETQ. CDR3 loop: CASSSGTGNTEAFF. CDR3 bases: TGCGCCAGCAGCTCCGGGACAGGGAACACTGAAGCTTTCTTT.

The chain joins TRBV10-2 to TRBJ2-2; 7 bases are a match to TRBD1. Trimming cost V 2 bases and J 1 base; bases outside gene matches: 7. Germline-derived CDR1 and CDR2 are WSHSY and SAAADI. The CDR3 contains 17 residues. Written as DNA, the CDR3 is TGCGCCAGCAGTGAGAACCCGGGACAGCTGAACACCGGGGAGCTGTTTTTT. It encodes CASSENPGQLNTGELFF.

This clone came up once. The V and J genes are TRBV4-1 and TRBJ1-2; 9 bases map to TRBD1. This CDR3 comprises 15 residues. The germline gives CDR1 MGHRA, CDR2 YSYEKL. V lost 2 bases and J lost 4; bases outside the gene matches: 5. DNA of the CDR3: TGCGCCAGCAGCCAAACACAGGGGGCAGGCTATGGCTACACCTTC. Its protein is CASSQTQGAGYGYTF.

The rearrangement uses TRBV19 and TRBJ1-5; D is possibly TRBD1 (5 bases). This CDR3 has 13 residues. The germline CDR1 and CDR2 sequences are LNHDA and SQIVND (reference sequence). Trimming pared 7 bases from V and 5 bases from J, leaving 12 bases between. This CDR3 is CASTDARDQPQHF. The CDR3 DNA is TGTGCCAGTACCGATGCCAGGGATCAGCCCCAGCATTTT.

The chain employs TRBV25-1 and TRBJ1-2, with a tentative D call TRBD1 (5 bases). V lost 6 bases to trimming and J lost 1 base, with 18 bases between them. Germline V gene data show CDR1 as MGHDK and CDR2 as SYGVNS. CDR3 size: 16 residues. DNA of the CDR3: TGTGCCAGCAGAAAAGCGGGGACTAAGGGTAACTATGGCTACACCTTC. Its translation is CASRKAGTKGNYGYTF.

This chain links TRBV7-9 with TRBJ2-5, with 8 bases identical to TRBD1. The CDR3 runs 14 residues. Losses at the gene ends were 4 bases for V and 2 bases for J; bases not matched to a gene: 3. The germline V gene has CDR1 SEHNR and CDR2 FQNEAQ (reference sequence). This CDR3 reads CASSWTGRQETQYF. CDR3 nucleotide sequence: TGTGCCAGCAGCTGGACAGGGAGGCAAGAGACCCAGTACTTC.

The V gene is TRBV7-3, the J gene TRBJ2-3; 7 bases line up with TRBD2. V trimming: 2 bases; J trimming: 4 bases; junction bases outside the gene matches: 6. CDR1 and CDR2 (germline): SGHTA, FQGTGA. CDR3 size: 15 residues. The chain's CDR3 is CASSLRDYGSDTQYF. The CDR3 DNA sequence: TGTGCCAGCAGCTTACGGGACTATGGTTCAGATACGCAGTATTTT.

CDR3 residues: CASSRDEATNYGYTF. CDR3 nucleotide sequence: TGTGCCAGCAGCCGAGATGAGGCTACTAACTATGGCTACACCTTC. This chain connects TRBV4-2 to TRBJ1-2; D is undetermined. CDR1 LGHNA and CDR2 YNFKEQ come from the germline V gene. The CDR3 has 15 amino acids. The V end lost 4 bases, the J end lost 0 bases, and 12 bases lay between the germline ends.

In its sample, this clone was seen a few times. This CDR3 is CASSLYAGELFF. CDR3 sequence (DNA): TGTGCCAGCAGCTTATACGCCGGGGAGCTGTTTTTT. The rearrangement joins TRBV7-3 to TRBJ2-2; D is undetermined. The CDR3 length is 12 residues. Trimming took off 2 bases at V and 6 bases at J, with 4 bases between the two ends. Germline CDR1 reads SGHTA; CDR2 reads FQGTGA. Full variable domain (missing parts from reference TRBV7-3 and TRBJ2-2): GAGVSQTPSNKVTEKGKYVELRCDPISGHTALYWYRQSLGQGPEFLIYFQGTGAADDSGLPNDRFFAVRPEGSVSTLKIQRTERGDSAVYLCASSLYAGELFFGEGSRLTVL.

V usage is TRBV18 and J usage is TRBJ2-2; D uncertain. V was pared by 3 bases and J by 0 bases, with 5 bases between. The length of the CDR3 is 14 residues. CDR1 KGHSH and CDR2 LQKENI come from the germline V gene. CDR3 in DNA: TGTGCCAGCTCACCTACAGCGAACACCGGGGAGCTGTTTTTT. It yields the protein CASSPTANTGELFF.

The chain couples TRBV19 to TRBJ2-7, with 9 nucleotides matching TRBD1. This CDR3 is built from 14 residues. Germline V gene sequence: CDR1 LNHDA, CDR2 SQIVND (reference sequence). Losses at the gene ends were 3 bases for V and 2 bases for J; bases not matched to a gene: 2. CDR3 sequence (DNA): TGTGCCAGTAGTATCGGGACAGGGACCTACGAGCAGTACTTC. The encoded protein is CASSIGTGTYEQYF.

V usage is TRBV6-5 and J usage is TRBJ2-7, with D possibly being TRBD1 (5 bases). The CDR3 loop spans 15 amino acids. Germline CDR1 and CDR2: MNHEY and SVGAGI. With 3 bases removed from V and 2 bases from J, the gap between germline ends came to 14 bases. CDR3 sequence reads: CASSYPSGAAYEQYF. As DNA, the CDR3 is TGTGCCAGCAGTTATCCAAGTGGGGCAGCCTACGAGCAGTACTTC.

The genes are TRBV7-2 and TRBJ2-5; D gene unclear. V was cut by 7 bases and J by 3 bases, with 15 bases left in between. This CDR3 is built from 14 residues. The germline CDR1 and CDR2 sequences are SGHTA and FQGNSA. The CDR3 bases are TGTGCCAGCAATACCGTTGTGGCGGAAGAGACCCAGTACTTC. Amino acids: CASNTVVAEETQYF.

V gene TRBV30 combines with J gene TRBJ2-1, with D maybe TRBD1 (6 bases). The V end lost 7 bases, the J end lost 1 base, and 11 bases lay between the germline ends. The CDR3 length is 13 residues. Germline loops: CDR1 GTSNPN, CDR2 SVGIG (reference sequence). In nucleotides, the CDR3 is TGTGCCTTTCGTCAGGGGTCCTACAATGAGCAGTTCTTC. Translating gives CAFRQGSYNEQFF.

The rearrangement joins TRBV6-5 to TRBJ1-1; the D gene is possibly TRBD1 (5 bases). V dropped 6 bases and J dropped 1 base, with 12 bases sitting between them. The CDR3 consists of 14 residues. Per the germline V gene, CDR1 is MNHEY and CDR2 is SVGAGI. In DNA form, the CDR3 reads TGTGCCAGCAGAACGGGGGGTAGGAACACTGAAGCTTTCTTT. Protein sequence: CASRTGGRNTEAFF.